This is a list of T cell receptor beta chains from one sample in a study of blood T cell repertoires in COVID-19. Clones were sequenced by immunoSEQ multiplex PCR, and TCRdb holds only the in-frame ones, with some missing. Among a few hundred thousand clones listed, 88% were seen once. The sample was peripheral blood. The receptors were sampled from a young woman with COVID-19, enrolled during active disease. Each CDR3 is given with its conserved first and last residue. D genes are given only for firm matches. The size entry is marked missing in some rows and otherwise reads once, few, many or a size class.

j_call | v_call | clone_size | d_call | cdr3_aa | cdr3_nt
TRBJ1-1 | TRBV7-6 | . | . | CASSSHGNTEAFF | TGTGCCAGCAGCAGCCACGGGAACACTGAAGCTTTCTTT
TRBJ1-2 | TRBV24-1 | . | . | CATSDSWEDGYTF | TGTGCCACCAGTGATTCGTGGGAGGATGGCTACACCTTC
TRBJ1-3 | TRBV12-3/TRBV12-4 | . | . | CASRSFSGNTIYF | TGTGCCAGCAGGTCATTCTCTGGAAACACCATATATTTT
TRBJ1-4 | TRBV6-1 | once | TRBD1 | CASSGHGQGLNEKLFF | TGTGCCAGCAGTGGCCACGGACAGGGCTTGAATGAAAAACTGTTTTTT
TRBJ1-5 | TRBV6-5 | . | . | CASSYQSNQPQHF | TGTGCCAGCAGTTACCAGAGCAATCAGCCCCAGCATTTT
TRBJ2-3 | TRBV24-1 | . | . | CATSDPQGEATDTQYF | TGTGCCACCAGTGACCCCCAGGGGGAGGCGACAGATACGCAGTATTTT
TRBJ2-2 | TRBV7-2 | few | . | CASSPAPRARAGELFF | TGTGCCAGCAGCCCGGCCCCCAGGGCCCGGGCCGGGGAGCTGTTTTTT
TRBJ2-5 | TRBV4-3 | . | . | CASSRIGGETQYF | TGCGCCAGCAGCCGAATCGGGGGAGAGACCCAGTACTTC
TRBJ1-1 | TRBV2 | . | TRBD1 | CASSEDARDRGTMNTEAFF | TGTGCCAGCAGTGAAGACGCCCGGGACAGGGGTACCATGAACACTGAAGCTTTCTTT
TRBJ1-1 | TRBV9 | . | TRBD1 | CASSVVQGVDTEAFF | TGTGCCAGCAGCGTTGTACAGGGGGTGGACACTGAAGCTTTCTTT